Listed here are 11 T cell receptor beta chains from one sample, sequenced in a study of T cell repertoires and HLA-DP antigens. Their cognate antigens are unknown. Assay: immunoSEQ multiplex PCR; the TCRdb copy retains only in-frame clones and omits some. Altogether approximately 100,000 clones are present, 86% being singletons, with the ten largest covering less than 2%. Sequenced: CD4+ T cells from PBMCs. These receptors were taken from a man in his fifties in good health and CMV-seronegative.

The chain links TRBV4-1 to TRBJ2-3; 12 bases line up with TRBD2. V was pared by 6 bases and J by 5 bases, with 9 bases of the junction left unmatched. Germline V CDR1 and CDR2: MGHRA, YSYEKL. The CDR3 loop spans 16 amino acids. CDR3 region: CASRTRLAGEGDTQYF. The CDR3, as DNA: TGCGCCAGCAGAACCAGACTAGCGGGGGAGGGAGATACGCAGTATTTT.

CDR3 nucleotides: TGTGCCAGCAGCTTGGTGGGACAGGGGGCCAAATACGAGCAGTACTTC. It translates to CASSLVGQGAKYEQYF. V is TRBV5-4 and J is TRBJ2-7; 12 bases fit TRBD1. Germline V gene sequence: CDR1 SGHNT, CDR2 YYREEE (reference sequence). CDR3 size: 16 residues. V lost 0 bases and J lost 4; bases outside the gene matches: 5.

The chain links TRBV18 to TRBJ2-3, with no clear D. CDR1 and CDR2 from the germline V gene are KGHSH and LQKENI. The CDR3 covers 12 residues. V was clipped by 3 bases and J by 7 bases, with 8 bases between them. Here the CDR3 DNA reads TGTGCCAGCTCACCCAACCCCCATACGCAGTATTTT. Protein sequence: CASSPNPHTQYF.

The chain has TRBV6-1 and TRBJ1-5, with D tentatively TRBD1 (6 bases). V lost 1 base, J lost 6 bases, and 19 bases lay in between. This CDR3 comprises 17 residues. The germline V gene encodes CDR1 MNHNS and CDR2 SASEGT. The CDR3 DNA follows: TGTGCCAGCAGTGAAGACGGCTTTACAGGGTCGTTTCAGCCCCAGCATTTT. It translates to CASSEDGFTGSFQPQHF.

The rearrangement links TRBV6-1 to TRBJ2-7; D gene ambiguous. V lost 4 bases and J lost 4, with 5 bases in between. The CDR3 has 11 amino acids. Germline assignment: CDR1 MNHNS and CDR2 SASEGT. CDR3 in amino acids: CASSGSYEQYF. The CDR3 bases are TGTGCCAGCAGTGGTTCTTACGAGCAGTACTTC.

V is TRBV5-4 and J is TRBJ2-5, with a possible D match to TRBD2 (5 bases). The germline V and J ends were trimmed by 4 bases and 0 bases, with 10 bases remaining between them. The CDR3 consists of 14 residues. The germline V gene encodes CDR1 SGHNT and CDR2 YYREEE (reference sequence). CDR3 nucleotide sequence: TGTGCCAGCAGCGAAACTAGAAACCAAGAGACCCAGTACTTC. Translated, it gives CASSETRNQETQYF.

The chain links TRBV5-1 to TRBJ2-7; TRBD1 matches at 8 bases. The CDR3 sequence is 15 residues long. CDR1 and CDR2 from the germline V gene are SGHRS and YFSETQ. V lost 4 bases and J lost 0; bases outside the gene matches: 6. The CDR3 loop is CASSPDRGPSYEQYF. Written as DNA, the CDR3 is TGCGCCAGCAGCCCCGACAGGGGACCCTCCTACGAGCAGTACTTC.

The rearrangement links TRBV6-4 to TRBJ2-2; 7 nucleotides match TRBD1. This CDR3 spans 16 amino acids. Trimming cost V 4 bases and J 2 bases; bases outside gene matches: 7. Germline CDR1 reads MRHNA; CDR2 reads SNTAGT. The CDR3 bases are TGTGCCAGCAGTGCCAGGGGACAGACCAACACCGGGGAGCTGTTTTTT. It specifies CASSARGQTNTGELFF.

V gene TRBV2 combines with J gene TRBJ1-1; 8 bases match TRBD1. CDR3 length equals 13 residues. With 5 bases clipped from V and 3 bases from J, the junction kept 2 bases outside the gene matches. Germline loops: CDR1 SNHLY, CDR2 FYNNEI. CDR3 loop: CASSLDRDTEAFF. The CDR3 DNA is TGTGCCAGCAGTTTGGACAGGGACACTGAAGCTTTCTTT.

Only one count was recorded for this clone. The chain couples TRBV6-5 to TRBJ2-7, with D perhaps matching TRBD1 (6 bases). CDR3 length: 12 amino acids. CDR1 is MNHEY and CDR2 is SVGAGI in the germline V gene. V was clipped by 6 bases and J by 3 bases, with 9 bases between them. DNA of the CDR3: TGTGCCAGCAGAGGGGGTTACTACGAGCAGTACTTC. Translating gives CASRGGYYEQYF.

This chain connects TRBV6-6 to TRBJ2-5; a weak D match, TRBD1 (5 bases). This CDR3 is built from 15 residues. Between the trimmed V and J ends, which lost 4 bases and 3 bases, there was a span of 15 bases. The germline gives CDR1 MNHNY, CDR2 SVGAGI (reference sequence). The chain's CDR3 is CASSFYRTRKETQYF. In nucleotides, the CDR3 is TGTGCCAGCAGTTTCTATCGGACAAGAAAAGAGACCCAGTACTTC.